Listed here are 15 T cell receptor beta chains from one sample, sequenced in a study of a mutant IDH1 vaccine in newly diagnosed glioma. The time point is: week 11, during vaccination. With topical imiquimod, each dose of the vaccine consisted of 300 ug of mutant IDH1 20-mer peptide. Their recognized antigens are unknown. Some clones are missing from TCRdb's copy, which holds only in-frame ones; the method was immunoSEQ multiplex PCR. The sample holds roughly 61,000 clones, 75% to 85% seen once. This sample comprised PBMCs, obtained from a glioma patient whose treatment included an IDH1 peptide vaccine. The receptors were gathered from a man aged 50-59 years with glioma.

The gene calls are TRBV10-1 and TRBJ2-3; D ambiguous. This CDR3 is 14 amino acids long. V gave up 11 bases and J gave up 2 bases, with 17 bases separating them. Germline loops: CDR1 WNHNN, CDR2 SYGVQD (reference sequence). For the CDR3, the DNA is TGCGCCTGTCGCGGAAGTGAGGTCACAGATACGCAGTATTTT. Its protein is CACRGSEVTDTQYF.

The count of this clone is one. CDR3 coding DNA: TGCGCCAGCAGCCCCCGGGGGGGAAACTATGGCTACACCTTC. Amino acid sequence: CASSPRGGNYGYTF. This sequence joins TRBV5-1 and TRBJ1-2; D is possibly TRBD1 (5 bases). Trimming removed 4 bases at V and 2 bases at J, with 12 bases between. Per the germline V gene, CDR1 is SGHRS and CDR2 is YFSETQ. CDR3 length equals 14 residues.

V and J are TRBV6-6 and TRBJ1-2; D remains unclear. Germline assignment: CDR1 MNHNY and CDR2 SVGAGI (reference sequence). Trimming left V 0 bases short and J 4 bases short, with 9 bases between. CDR3 size: 14 residues. The CDR3 nucleotides read TGTGCCAGCAGTTACTCCCAGGATGGCTATGGCTACACCTTC. Its protein is CASSYSQDGYGYTF.

The chain joins TRBV7-8 to TRBJ2-2; D uncertain. There are 11 residues in the CDR3. Germline CDR1 and CDR2: SGHVS and FQNEAQ. Trimming left V 8 bases short and J 7 bases short, with 8 bases between. CDR3 residues: CASSLYGELFF. CDR3 DNA: TGTGCCAGCTCCCTATACGGGGAGCTGTTTTTT.

The chain couples TRBV6-5 to TRBJ2-2, with D perhaps matching TRBD1 or TRBD2 (5 bases each). This CDR3 is 15 amino acids long. Germline V gene lookup returns CDR1 MNHEY and CDR2 SVGAGI. Trimming stripped 0 bases from V and 3 bases from J, with 8 bases between. This chain's CDR3 is CASSYSLGDTGELFF. In DNA form, the CDR3 reads TGTGCCAGCAGTTACTCCTTGGGGGACACCGGGGAGCTGTTTTTT.

The chain links TRBV10-3 to TRBJ1-1, with D possibly TRBD1 on 5 matching bases. Germline V gene lookup returns CDR1 ENHRY and CDR2 SYGVKD. This CDR3 has 14 residues. Deletions cut 6 bases from V and 4 bases from J, with 15 bases between. CDR3 sequence (DNA): TGTGCCATCAGACCTGGGACGGACTTCACTGAAGCTTTCTTT. It encodes CAIRPGTDFTEAFF.

This clone came up a few times. The chain employs TRBV5-1 and TRBJ1-2; D call uncertain. With 0 bases removed from V and 2 bases from J, the gap between germline ends came to 5 bases. CDR1 and CDR2 from the germline V gene are SGHRS and YFSETQ. The CDR3 loop spans 13 amino acids. CDR3 protein: CASSLEGNYGYTF. The CDR3 DNA follows: TGCGCCAGCAGCTTGGAAGGGAACTATGGCTACACCTTC.

This chain joins TRBV28 and TRBJ2-5; maybe TRBD2 (5 bases). Germline CDR1 MDHEN, CDR2 SYDVKM. V was shortened by 8 bases and J by 4 bases, with 11 bases between the two germline ends. CDR3 size: 12 residues. CDR3 in DNA: TGTGCCAGCGAGAGCGGAGGAGAGACCCAGTACTTC. Residues: CASESGGETQYF.

This clone has a single count. The CDR3 nucleotides are TGTGCCAGTAGTACGCCCCCCAGGGGGCCCTACACCTTC. Its protein product is CASSTPPRGPYTF. The chain recombines TRBV19 with TRBJ1-2; 8 nucleotides agree with TRBD1. Looked up from germline, CDR1 is LNHDA and CDR2 is SQIVND (reference sequence). The CDR3 contains 13 residues. Trimming took 4 bases from V and 10 from J; bases not matched to a gene: 8.

This chain joins TRBV5-1 and TRBJ2-2; tentatively, D is TRBD2 (6 bases). CDR3 size: 15 residues. Germline V gene lookup returns CDR1 SGHRS and CDR2 YFSETQ. V was clipped by 4 bases and J by 4 bases, with 14 bases between them. Here the CDR3 reads CASSAEGRGTGELFF. CDR3 DNA: TGCGCCAGCAGCGCGGAGGGCCGAGGCACCGGGGAGCTGTTTTTT. Filled out from reference TRBV5-1 and TRBJ2-2, the complete variable domain reads KAGVTQTPRYLIKTRGQQVTLSCSPISGHRSVSWYQQTPGQGLQFLFEYFSETQRNKGNFPGRFSGRQFSNSRSEMNVSTLELGDSALYLCASSAEGRGTGELFFGEGSRLTVL.

V is TRBV5-5 and J is TRBJ1-1; possible D gene TRBD1, 5 bases. The CDR3 loop spans 19 amino acids. CDR1 and CDR2 from the germline V gene are SGHKS and YYEKEE (reference sequence). Trimming took 2 bases from V and 0 from J, leaving 23 bases between them. DNA for the CDR3: TGTGCCAGCAGCTTCGTTGAGGGAGGGGCCTGGTTGGTGAACACTGAAGCTTTCTTT. Its translation is CASSFVEGGAWLVNTEAFF.

The chain recombines TRBV11-2 with TRBJ1-6; D perhaps matches TRBD1 (5 bases). This CDR3 comprises 15 residues. Germline CDR1 SGHAT, CDR2 FQNNGV. Trimming took 1 base from V and 9 from J, leaving 13 bases between them. The CDR3 DNA reads as TGTGCCAGCAGCTTAGTAATGGAGGGACGTTCACCCCTCCACTTT. Protein sequence: CASSLVMEGRSPLHF.

The chain is built from TRBV6-5 and TRBJ1-3; D is unresolved. The CDR3 contains 15 residues. V gave up 0 bases and J gave up 0 bases, with 6 bases separating them. Germline V gives CDR1 MNHEY, CDR2 SVGAGI. The CDR3 bases are TGTGCCAGCAGTTACTCCGTCCGCTCTGGAAACACCATATATTTT. Residues: CASSYSVRSGNTIYF.

The V and J genes are TRBV19 and TRBJ1-2, with D unclear. Germline values: CDR1 LNHDA, CDR2 SQIVND (reference sequence). The CDR3 runs to 13 residues. The ends were cut back, 4 bases at V and 0 bases at J, with 6 bases in the middle. The CDR3 bases are TGTGCCAGTAGTACACGACCTAACTATGGCTACACCTTC. Translating gives CASSTRPNYGYTF.

The J gene is TRBJ2-1, the V gene TRBV7-2, with D hard to call. CDR3 length: 15 residues. Germline V gene sequence: CDR1 SGHTA, CDR2 FQGNSA. Between the trimmed V and J ends, which lost 3 bases and 2 bases, there was a span of 11 bases. CDR3 nucleotides: TGTGCCAGCAGCTTGGGCGATCAACCCTACAATGAGCAGTTCTTC. The encoded protein is CASSLGDQPYNEQFF.